The 8 T cell receptor beta chains presented below share a single source sample, sequenced in a study of blood T cell repertoires in COVID-19. The protocol was immunoSEQ multiplex PCR, while the TCRdb copy is restricted to in-frame clones and leaves out a portion. The data contain approximately 170,000 clones, approximately 81% of them singletons. Sequencing was done on a sample of peripheral blood. The receptors here all came from a woman of 80 years or more with active or convalescent COVID-19.

CDR3 DNA sequence: TGTGCCACCTTGGGACAGGGGGTAAATGAGCAGTTCTTC. As protein: CATLGQGVNEQFF. The V and J genes are TRBV28 and TRBJ2-1; TRBD1 aligns across 11 bases. After removal of 10 bases from V and 7 bases from J, the junction contained 6 bases not matched to a gene. CDR3 length equals 13 residues. Germline V CDR1 and CDR2: MDHEN, SYDVKM.

The chain is built from TRBV19 and TRBJ2-2, with 14 bases lining up with TRBD2. The trim removed 3 bases at V and 7 bases at J, leaving 7 bases unmatched. The germline gives CDR1 LNHDA, CDR2 SQIVND (reference sequence). The CDR3 loop spans 17 amino acids. CDR3 amino acids: CASSIYRLAGGIGELFF. The CDR3 DNA reads TGTGCCAGTAGTATCTATAGACTAGCGGGAGGGATCGGGGAGCTGTTTTTT.

The V gene is TRBV6-5, the J gene TRBJ1-1; 9 bases agree with TRBD1. Germline V CDR1 and CDR2: MNHEY, SVGAGI. The CDR3 is made up of 13 amino acids. Germline trimming cut 7 bases from V and 4 bases from J; bases unmatched to any gene: 4. The chain's CDR3 is CASKGQGTTEAFF. The DNA of the CDR3 is TGTGCCAGCAAGGGACAGGGAACCACTGAAGCTTTCTTT.

The V gene is TRBV5-4, the J gene TRBJ1-1; D perhaps matches TRBD1 (6 bases). The V gene lost 1 base and the J gene lost 4 bases, with 17 bases spanning the gap. The CDR3 loop spans 16 amino acids. CDR1 and CDR2 from the germline V gene are SGHNT and YYREEE (reference sequence). The CDR3 protein is CASSLYTGNGPTEAFF. The CDR3 coding sequence is TGTGCCAGCAGCTTGTATACAGGGAATGGACCCACTGAAGCTTTCTTT.

V is TRBV12-3 or TRBV12-4 and J is TRBJ1-1; D is unclear. This CDR3 contains 12 residues. With 2 bases removed from V and 5 bases from J, the gap between germline ends came to 6 bases. CDR3 sequence reads: CASSLPRTEAFF. Written as DNA, the CDR3 is TGTGCCAGCAGTTTACCGAGGACTGAAGCTTTCTTT.

J is TRBJ1-4 and V is TRBV7-9; tentatively, D is TRBD1 (6 bases). The V gene's germline CDR1 is SEHNR and CDR2 FQNEAQ (reference sequence). The ends were cut back, 5 bases at V and 3 bases at J, with 13 bases in the middle. The CDR3 totals 15 residues. The CDR3 DNA sequence: TGTGCCAGCAGCCCCCAGGGGCACGCTAATGAAAAACTGTTTTTT. As protein: CASSPQGHANEKLFF.

The CDR3 DNA follows: TGTGCCAGCAGCTTAGCGAGTCGTACCTTATTCAATCAGCCCCAGCATTTT. Translation: CASSLASRTLFNQPQHF. The chain is built from TRBV7-8 and TRBJ1-5; no reliable D call. This CDR3 has 17 residues. Trimming removed 0 bases at V and 3 bases at J, with 15 bases between. Germline-derived CDR1 and CDR2 are SGHVS and FQNEAQ.

The rearrangement links TRBV7-9 to TRBJ1-3, with D possibly TRBD1 on 5 matching bases. Germline CDR1 SEHNR, CDR2 FQNEAQ (reference sequence). V gave up 2 bases and J gave up 0 bases, with 17 bases separating them. This CDR3 contains 18 residues. CDR3 DNA sequence: TGTGCCAGCAGCTTATTGGCCGGGGGTCTCGGCTCTGGAAACACCATATATTTT. Its protein is CASSLLAGGLGSGNTIYF.